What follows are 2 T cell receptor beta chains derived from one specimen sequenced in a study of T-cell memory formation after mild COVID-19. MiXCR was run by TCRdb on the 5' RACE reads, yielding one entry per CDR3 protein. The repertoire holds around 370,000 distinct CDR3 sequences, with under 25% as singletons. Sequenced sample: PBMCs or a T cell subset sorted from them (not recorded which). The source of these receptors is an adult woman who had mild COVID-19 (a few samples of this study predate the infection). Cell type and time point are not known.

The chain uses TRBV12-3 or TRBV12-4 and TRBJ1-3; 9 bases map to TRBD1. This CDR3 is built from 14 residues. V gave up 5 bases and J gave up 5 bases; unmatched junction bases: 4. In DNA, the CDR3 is TGTGCCAGCAGTGAGACAGGGGGACGAAACACCATATATTTT. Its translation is CASSETGGRNTIYF.

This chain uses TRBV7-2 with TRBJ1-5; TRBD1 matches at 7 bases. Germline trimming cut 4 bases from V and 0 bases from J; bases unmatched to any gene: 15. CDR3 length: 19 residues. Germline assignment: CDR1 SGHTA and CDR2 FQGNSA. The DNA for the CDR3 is TGTGCCAGCAGCTCCTCTTCGTTTGGGGACAGACATAGCAATCAGCCCCAGCATTTT. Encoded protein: CASSSSSFGDRHSNQPQHF. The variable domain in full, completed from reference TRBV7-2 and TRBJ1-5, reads GAGVSQSPSNKVTEKGKDVELRCDPISGHTALYWYRQSLGQGLEFLIYFQGNSAPDKSGLPSDRFSAERTGGSVSTLTIQRTQQEDSAVYLCASSSSSFGDRHSNQPQHFGDGTRLSIL.